The 20 T cell receptor beta chains below come from one sample, sequenced in a study of blood T cell repertoires in COVID-19. Sequencing used immunoSEQ multiplex PCR; TCRdb keeps in-frame clones, though not all of them. The sample has 150,000 to 200,000 clones, around 90% seen once. Sequenced input: peripheral blood. The receptors derive from a human donor in a cohort sampled during active COVID-19.

V gene TRBV4-3 combines with J gene TRBJ2-3; D may be TRBD2 (6 bases). CDR3 length equals 15 residues. Looked up from germline, CDR1 is LGHNA and CDR2 is YSLEER. Trimming left V 1 base short and J 3 bases short, with 11 bases between. CDR3 nucleotide sequence: TGCGCCAGCAGCCAAGGGCGGGGCCGGACAGATACGCAGTATTTT. Residues: CASSQGRGRTDTQYF.

The chain employs TRBV19 and TRBJ2-7; possible D gene TRBD2, 7 bases. CDR1 is LNHDA and CDR2 is SQIVND in the germline V gene (reference sequence). V was pared by 5 bases and J by 5 bases, with 22 bases between. CDR3 length: 16 amino acids. The CDR3 DNA reads TGTGCCAGTAGTCTGGGGGGTTACGGCGGGGGCAACGAGCAGTACTTC. Translation gives CASSLGGYGGGNEQYF.

The chain recombines TRBV5-1 with TRBJ2-3; TRBD2 agrees at 11 bases. V lost 2 bases to trimming and J lost 4 bases; unmatched junction nucleotides: 3. The CDR3 loop spans 15 amino acids. Germline assignment: CDR1 SGHRS and CDR2 YFSETQ. CDR3 protein: CASSFSGGAADTQYF. The CDR3 DNA follows: TGCGCCAGCAGCTTTAGCGGGGGGGCCGCAGATACGCAGTATTTT. Complete variable domain (other parts from reference TRBV5-1 and TRBJ2-3): KAGVTQTPRYLIKTRGQQVTLSCSPISGHRSVSWYQQTPGQGLQFLFEYFSETQRNKGNFPGRFSGRQFSNSRSEMNVSTLELGDSALYLCASSFSGGAADTQYFGPGTRLTVL.

V gene TRBV29-1 combines with J gene TRBJ2-7; 11 bases fit TRBD1. The CDR3 has 13 amino acids. V shed 6 bases and J 6 bases; nucleotides not matched to a gene: 7. Germline CDR1 SQVTM, CDR2 ANQGSEA. The CDR3 is CSVLGQGAGEQYF. Here the CDR3 DNA reads TGCAGCGTACTAGGACAGGGGGCCGGCGAGCAGTACTTC.

The chain links TRBV4-1 to TRBJ2-4; 9 nucleotides align to TRBD2. Germline V gives CDR1 MGHRA, CDR2 YSYEKL. The CDR3 runs 17 residues. J was trimmed by 4 bases and V by 0 bases; bases with no gene match: 7. The CDR3 spells CASSQDLGSGGKNIQYF. The CDR3 DNA follows: TGCGCCAGCAGCCAAGATCTGGGTAGCGGGGGAAAAAACATTCAGTACTTC.

The rearrangement uses TRBV5-4 and TRBJ2-3, with D uncertain. The CDR3 extends over 14 amino acids. In germline, CDR1 is SGHNT, CDR2 YYREEE (reference sequence). Trimming shortened V by 0 bases and J by 0 bases, and 5 bases separated the two germline ends. CDR3 in DNA: TGTGCCAGCAGCTTGGACTATAGCACAGATACGCAGTATTTT. The encoded protein is CASSLDYSTDTQYF.

The rearrangement joins TRBV5-4 to TRBJ1-2, with D perhaps TRBD1 (5 bases). Deletions cut 1 base from V and 6 bases from J, with 19 bases between. This CDR3 is 16 amino acids long. Germline V gives CDR1 SGHNT, CDR2 YYREEE (reference sequence). In nucleotides, the CDR3 is TGTGCCAGCAGCTTGTTGGGGGGGGAAATGGGTGATGGCTACACCTTC. This sequence encodes CASSLLGGEMGDGYTF.

V is TRBV7-3 and J is TRBJ2-2; 8 bases are shared with TRBD1. CDR1 is SGHTA and CDR2 is FQGTGA in the germline V gene. J gave up 3 bases and V 2 bases, and 8 bases lay outside the gene matches. The CDR3 spans 17 residues. CDR3 sequence (DNA): TGTGCCAGCAGCTTACCCGCCGGGACAGGTTACACCGGGGAGCTGTTTTTT. It is translated as CASSLPAGTGYTGELFF.

This sequence joins TRBV18 and TRBJ1-2; perhaps TRBD1 as D (6 bases). Germline loops: CDR1 KGHSH, CDR2 LQKENI. Trimming left V 3 bases short and J 5 bases short, with 10 bases between. The CDR3 is made up of 13 amino acids. The CDR3 spells CASSPDRSYGYTF. DNA of the CDR3: TGTGCCAGCTCACCGGACAGATCTTATGGCTACACCTTC.

CDR3 sequence: CAISESQGSAFF. The CDR3 DNA is TGTGCCATCAGTGAGTCGCAGGGGTCGGCTTTCTTT. This sequence joins TRBV10-3 and TRBJ1-1, with a possible D match to TRBD1 (6 bases). The germline V gene encodes CDR1 ENHRY and CDR2 SYGVKD. V was trimmed by 0 bases and J by 11 bases, leaving 10 bases between them. The CDR3 is 12 amino acids.

J is TRBJ1-2 and V is TRBV2; the match to TRBD1 covers 8 bases. This CDR3 region has 14 residues. Germline V gene data show CDR1 as SNHLY and CDR2 as FYNNEI. V trimming: 6 bases; J trimming: 4 bases; junction bases outside the gene matches: 7. CDR3 bases: TGTGCCAGCAGCGCGGGACAGGACGCCTATGGCTACACCTTC. This codes for CASSAGQDAYGYTF.

This sequence joins TRBV19 and TRBJ1-6; D is unclear. This CDR3 region has 14 residues. V lost 3 bases, J lost 7 bases, and 10 bases lay in between. Per germline, CDR1 LNHDA and CDR2 SQIVND (reference sequence). The CDR3 DNA sequence: TGTGCCAGTAGTATGCGGGGAGGGAATTCACCCCTCCACTTT. As protein: CASSMRGGNSPLHF.

This clone has just a few counts. The rearrangement links TRBV9 to TRBJ1-2, with D tentatively TRBD1 (6 bases). In germline, CDR1 is SGDLS, CDR2 YYNGEE. The V end was cut by 3 bases, the J end by 4 bases, with 13 bases between. The length of the CDR3 is 14 residues. CDR3: CASSALGQPYGYTF. The CDR3 bases are TGTGCCAGCAGCGCCCTTGGACAGCCCTATGGCTACACCTTC.

The CDR3 sequence is CASSKPGLGGLEQYF. DNA of the CDR3: TGTGCCAGCAGTAAACCGGGGCTGGGAGGGCTGGAGCAGTACTTC. This rearrangement joins TRBV27 to TRBJ2-7, with 7 bases fitting TRBD2. V lost 5 bases to trimming and J lost 7 bases; unmatched junction nucleotides: 14. Germline CDR1 reads MNHEY; CDR2 reads SMNVEV (reference sequence). The CDR3 loop spans 15 amino acids.

V is TRBV5-8 and J is TRBJ2-5; a weak D match, TRBD1 (6 bases). Germline assignment: CDR1 SGHTS and CDR2 YDEGEE. The CDR3 runs to 15 residues. Trimming took off 4 bases at V and 6 bases at J, with 19 bases between the two ends. CDR3 in DNA: TGTGCCAGCAGCCACCGTACAGGGTTAGTAAAGACCCAGTACTTC. Translating gives CASSHRTGLVKTQYF.

The chain combines TRBV7-6 with TRBJ2-7; possibly TRBD2 for D (7 bases). Trimming left V 5 bases short and J 6 bases short, with 20 bases between. The CDR3 is 15 amino acids. CDR1 and CDR2 (germline): SGHVS, FNYEAQ. CDR3 in amino acids: CASSPRGGTPSEQYF. The CDR3, as DNA: TGTGCCAGCAGCCCAAGGGGGGGAACCCCCTCCGAGCAGTACTTC.

The chain uses TRBV6-5 and TRBJ2-7; the match to TRBD1 covers 9 bases. V was clipped by 0 bases and J by 5 bases; unmatched bases: 8. CDR1 and CDR2 from the germline V gene are MNHEY and SVGAGI. The CDR3 spans 16 residues. CDR3 in DNA: TGTGCCAGCAGTTACTCCTGGTCGACAGGGGGGGACGAGCAGTACTTC. It specifies CASSYSWSTGGDEQYF.

The J gene is TRBJ1-5, the V gene TRBV6-1; no reliable D call. The germline V and J ends were trimmed by 1 base and 0 bases, with 4 bases remaining between them. CDR1 is MNHNS and CDR2 is SASEGT in the germline V gene. The CDR3 has 14 amino acids. CDR3 sequence: CASSEGYSNQPQHF. CDR3 nucleotide sequence: TGTGCCAGCAGTGAAGGTTATAGCAATCAGCCCCAGCATTTT.

V usage is TRBV6-2 or TRBV6-3 and J usage is TRBJ1-6, with no clear D. Per germline, CDR1 MNHEY and CDR2 SVGEGT. This CDR3 comprises 14 residues. The V and J ends lost 5 bases and 7 bases respectively, with 12 bases between them. The CDR3 region has the DNA TGTGCCAGCAGTCCGGACTTAAGAAATTCACCCCTCCACTTT. The encoded protein is CASSPDLRNSPLHF.

DNA for the CDR3: TGCAGCGTTCAGGGGATGGCTAATTCACCCCTCCACTTT. Encoded protein: CSVQGMANSPLHF. J is TRBJ1-6 and V is TRBV29-1; weak D call: TRBD1 (6 bases). Per germline, CDR1 SQVTM and CDR2 ANQGSEA. This CDR3 region has 13 residues. Trimming removed 5 bases at V and 6 bases at J, with 11 bases between. Using reference TRBV29-1 and TRBJ1-6 for the parts outside the CDR3, the full variable domain is SAVISQKPSRDICQRGTSLTIQCQVDSQVTMMFWYRQQPGQSLTLIATANQGSEATYESGFVIDKFPISRPNLTFSTLTVSNMSPEDSSIYLCSVQGMANSPLHFGNGTRLTVT.